This T cell receptor (beta chain) emerged from a study of blood T cell repertoires in COVID-19. Overall study: Acute-phase and convalescent COVID-19 samples originated in the United States, Italy and Spain. Sources were T cells, B-cell-depleted T cells, or PBMCs; the material itself was cDNA or gDNA.

Germline V gene data show CDR1 as SGHAT and CDR2 as FQNNGV. The CDR3 is 14 amino acids. V shed 4 bases, J shed 1 base, and the junction held 2 bases outside the gene matches. The Seattle patients joined while their infection was active and were tracked longitudinally afterward. Authors' methods: Reference gene primer amplification gave estimated nucleated cell counts. Clones were sequenced by immunoSEQ multiplex PCR, and TCRdb holds only the in-frame ones, with some missing. The DNA gave D and trimming, while V, J and clone size come from that table. The table records some 270,000 clones, around 82% of them present only once.

This chain joins TRBV11-2 and TRBJ2-5, with 8 bases aligning to TRBD1. This clonotype was obtained from a human donor with COVID-19, enrolled during active disease. The donor label of this sample is uncertain. Sequencing was performed on peripheral blood. The CDR3 sequence: CASSWGQVQETQYF. The CDR3 DNA is TGTGCCAGCAGCTGGGGACAGGTCCAAGAGACCCAGTACTTC.